This TCR beta chain comes out of a study of T cells in Graves' hyperthyroidism and ophthalmopathy. Whole-study context: Blood was drawn when the patient was first diagnosed and still untreated.

This clonotype was picked up a small number of times. The CDR3 consists of 12 residues. Germline lookup yields CDR1 DFQATT and CDR2 SNEGSKA (reference sequence). V lost 7 bases, J lost 6 bases, and 14 bases lay in between. The CDR3 regions of TCR beta were amplified from RNA transcripts. The HTBI primer set drove a first-round RT-PCR of the TCR CDR3. TCRdb passed the multiplex PCR reads through MiXCR, listing each CDR3 protein once. The table records 550,000 to 650,000 distinct CDR3 sequences, roughly 15% of them present only once. This rearrangement joins TRBV20-1 to TRBJ2-3, with D perhaps matching TRBD2 (7 bases). Sequencing was carried out using blood. This receptor was obtained from a woman aged 40-49 years with Graves' hyperthyroidism. CDR3 coding DNA: TGCAGTGTGGGCGGGGGCAGTGATACGCAGTATTTT. It is translated as CSVGGGSDTQYF.